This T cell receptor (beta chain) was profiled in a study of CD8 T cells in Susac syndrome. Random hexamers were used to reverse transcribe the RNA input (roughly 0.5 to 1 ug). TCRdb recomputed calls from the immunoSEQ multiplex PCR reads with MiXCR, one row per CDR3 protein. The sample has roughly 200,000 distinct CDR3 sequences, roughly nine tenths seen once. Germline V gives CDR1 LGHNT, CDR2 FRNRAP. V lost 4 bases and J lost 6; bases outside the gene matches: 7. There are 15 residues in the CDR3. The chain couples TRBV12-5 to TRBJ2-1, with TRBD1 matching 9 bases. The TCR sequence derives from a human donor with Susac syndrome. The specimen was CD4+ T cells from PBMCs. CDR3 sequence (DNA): TGTGCTAGTGGTTCGGGACAGGGTCTATTCAATGAGCAGTTCTTC. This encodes CASGSGQGLFNEQFF.